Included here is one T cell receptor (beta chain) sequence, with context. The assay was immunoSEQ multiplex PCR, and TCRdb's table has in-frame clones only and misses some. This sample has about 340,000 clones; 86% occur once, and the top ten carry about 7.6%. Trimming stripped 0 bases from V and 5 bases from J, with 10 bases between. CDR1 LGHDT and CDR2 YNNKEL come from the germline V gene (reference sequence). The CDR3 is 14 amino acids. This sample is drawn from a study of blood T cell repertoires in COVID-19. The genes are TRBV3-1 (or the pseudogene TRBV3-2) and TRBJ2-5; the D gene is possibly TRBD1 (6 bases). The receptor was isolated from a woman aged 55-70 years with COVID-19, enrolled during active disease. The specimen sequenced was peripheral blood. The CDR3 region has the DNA TGTGCCAGCAGCCAAGAAGGGGGTAGGGAGACCCAGTACTTC. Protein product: CASSQEGGRETQYF.